This T cell receptor (beta chain) was documented in a study of OX40 agonist ivuxolimab in advanced cancers. The overall study: The drug used for patients, ivuxolimab, was an agonistic anti-OX40 (CD134) antibody. Allowance was made for prior anti-PD-1, anti-PD-L1 or anti-CTLA-4 therapy, and about 40% had some. General observations from the study: Some of the lowest clonal expansion was seen in partial responders at 0.1-3.0 mg/kg.

This clone has a single count. Its antigen is still unknown. At one end, the junction sequence differs from germline, possibly due to a read error. The protocol was immunoSEQ multiplex PCR, while the TCRdb copy is restricted to in-frame clones and leaves out a portion. The table records roughly 80,000 clones, around four fifths of them present only once. Sequenced material: CD4+ or CD8+ T cells sorted from blood, taken in a trial of the OX40 agonist ivuxolimab. This clonotype was obtained from an adult with an advanced solid tumor such as melanoma, head and neck, liver or kidney cancer.

Here the CDR3 reads CASSLATSGAGTDTQYF. The CDR3 coding sequence is TGTGCCAGCAGTTTAGCCACCTCAGGGGCCGGGACAGATACGCAGTATTTT. This sequence joins TRBV11-2 and TRBJ2-3, with D possibly TRBD1 on 6 matching bases. The CDR3 is 17 residues long. Germline loops: CDR1 SGHAT, CDR2 FQNNGV.